This note documents a single TCR beta chain sequence. What it binds is not known. This entry belongs to a study of shared clonotypes between healthy human individuals. General study findings and limits: Lower generation probabilities were found for non-shared clonotypes than for those shared by all four donors. It was anticipated that sequencing depth would influence how many clonotypes donors shared.

J gave up 9 bases and V 2 bases, and 5 bases lay outside the gene matches. Germline V gives CDR1 LNHDA, CDR2 SQIVND (reference sequence). The CDR3 covers 14 residues. The repertoire was sequenced with immunoSEQ multiplex PCR; TCRdb's copy has only in-frame clones and lacks some. The repertoire holds millions of clones, roughly 95% seen once, with roughly 0.13% in the top ten. Free of recent acute infections or vaccinations, the donors were healthy HIV-negative adults. The chain uses TRBV19 and TRBJ2-1, with TRBD2 matching 9 bases. Sequenced input: naive CD4+ T cells sorted from blood. Noted subset: CD45RA+ positively selected. This clonotype was sampled from a man younger than 30 in good health. CDR3 sequence (DNA): TGTGCCAGTAGTATATTAGCGGGAGTAACTGAGCAGTTCTTC. Residues: CASSILAGVTEQFF. Using reference TRBV19 and TRBJ2-1 for the parts outside the CDR3, the full variable domain is DGGITQSPKYLFRKEGQNVTLSCEQNLNHDAMYWYRQDPGQGLRLIYYSQIVNDFQKGDIAEGYSVSREKKESFPLTVTSAQKNPTAFYLCASSILAGVTEQFFGPGTRLTVL.